What follows are 5 T cell receptor beta chains derived from one specimen sequenced in a study of blood T cell repertoires in COVID-19. Measured with immunoSEQ multiplex PCR; TCRdb has only the in-frame clones, and not every one. The sample has some 76,000 clones, over 80% seen once. Sequencing was done on a sample of peripheral blood. Receptor source: a man aged 45-65 years with COVID-19, enrolled during active disease.

The chain recombines TRBV5-1 with TRBJ1-1; D ambiguous. V was cut by 5 bases and J by 4 bases, with 15 bases left in between. Per germline, CDR1 SGHRS and CDR2 YFSETQ. The CDR3 runs 14 residues. The CDR3 DNA is TGCGCCAGCAGGAGGCCTGAGGTGGGCACTGAAGCTTTCTTT. It translates to CASRRPEVGTEAFF.

The chain uses TRBV11-3 and TRBJ1-1; 10 bases fit TRBD1. The CDR3 spans 13 residues. The junction had 4 bases not matched to a gene; V was cut back by 5 bases and J by 7 bases. CDR1 SGHNT and CDR2 YENEEA come from the germline V gene. CDR3 in DNA: TGTGCCAGCAGCGCGACAGGGGGCAATGAAGCTTTCTTT. As protein: CASSATGGNEAFF. The variable domain in full, completed from reference TRBV11-3 and TRBJ1-1, reads EAGVVQSPRYKIIEKKQPVAFWCNPISGHNTLYWYLQNLGQGPELLIRYENEEAVDDSQLPKDRFSAERLKGVDSTLKIQPAELGDSAVYLCASSATGGNEAFFGQGTRLTVV.

This sequence joins TRBV7-3 and TRBJ2-5, with 8 bases fitting TRBD1. The germline V gene has CDR1 SGHTA and CDR2 FQGTGA. The CDR3 is made up of 13 amino acids. After removal of 6 bases from V and 4 bases from J, the junction contained 4 bases not matched to a gene. CDR3 region: CASRWTGTETQYF. CDR3 in DNA: TGTGCCAGCAGGTGGACAGGGACAGAGACCCAGTACTTC.

The rearrangement links TRBV4-1 to TRBJ1-5, with 9 bases matching TRBD1. This CDR3 has 16 residues. Trimming took 0 bases from V and 4 from J; bases not matched to a gene: 4. Germline assignment: CDR1 MGHRA and CDR2 YSYEKL. The CDR3 DNA is TGCGCCAGCAGCCAAGAAGGGACAGGGAGGAATCAGCCCCAGCATTTT. It yields the protein CASSQEGTGRNQPQHF.

J is TRBJ2-7 and V is TRBV4-2; the match to TRBD1 covers 11 bases. The CDR3 is 15 residues long. From germline, CDR1 is LGHNA and CDR2 YNFKEQ. V was pared by 1 base and J by 6 bases, with 5 bases of the junction left unmatched. Here the CDR3 DNA reads TGTGCCAGCAGCCAAGCCTGGACAGGGGGCTCCGAGCAGTACTTC. Its translation: CASSQAWTGGSEQYF.